This T cell receptor (beta chain) was captured by sequencing in a study of identical twins. Whole-study results and caveats: Those out-of-frame alpha sequences shared by twins showed an excess of low generation probability. The study reached conclusions through statistical analysis that was cross-sectional, not following the same donors.

Germline assignment: CDR1 MNHEY and CDR2 SVGAGI. Trimming took 5 bases from V and 3 from J, leaving 13 bases between them. The CDR3 has 14 amino acids. For this clonotype: Its antigen is not known.

cDNA carried unique molecular identifiers, and a universal primer site was added by template switching. TCRdb re-analysed the 5' RACE reads in MiXCR, keeping a single row per CDR3 protein. This table has around 340,000 distinct CDR3 sequences, about 10% appearing once. This sequence joins TRBV6-5 and TRBJ1-2, with D possibly TRBD1 on 6 matching bases. The source is a woman aged 45 to 65 in good health. Sequenced input: naive T cells sorted from blood. CDR3 amino acids: CASSAIGQHYGYTF. CDR3 nucleotides: TGTGCCAGCAGTGCAATTGGACAGCACTATGGCTACACCTTC.